This T cell receptor (beta chain) comes out of a study of shared clonotypes between healthy human individuals. The germline V and J ends were trimmed by 3 bases and 9 bases, with 11 bases remaining between them. The CDR3 sequence is 11 residues long. CDR1 and CDR2 from the germline V gene are SQVTM and ANQGSEA. Produced via immunoSEQ multiplex PCR; TCRdb's table is partial and in-frame only. The sample shows about 2 million clones, 85% to 95% of them seen only once. As defined, naive CD8 cells were CD45RO-negative and positively selected for CCR7, with terminally differentiated effector memory CD45RA+ cells excluded.

This clonotype was obtained from a man between 18 and 35 years old in good health. The genes are TRBV29-1 and TRBJ1-1; no firm D call. Sequencing was done on a sample of naive CD8+ T cells sorted from blood. The CDR3: CSVEWNRKAFF. For the CDR3, the DNA is TGCAGCGTTGAGTGGAACAGAAAAGCTTTCTTT. The whole variable domain, filled in from reference TRBV29-1 and TRBJ1-1, reads SAVISQKPSRDICQRGTSLTIQCQVDSQVTMMFWYRQQPGQSLTLIATANQGSEATYESGFVIDKFPISRPNLTFSTLTVSNMSPEDSSIYLCSVEWNRKAFFGQGTRLTVV.